This entry concerns a single T cell receptor beta chain. Its antigen is undetermined. The data derive from a study of cytomegalovirus exposure and HLA in healthy donors. Findings and caveats of the study: The authors enumerated under 200 TCR beta chains as linked to cytomegalovirus. TCR beta sequences reportedly predicted most subjects' HLA-A and HLA-B alleles accurately.

Germline loops: CDR1 MNHNY, CDR2 SVGAGI (reference sequence). This CDR3 comprises 16 residues. The V end was cut by 0 bases, the J end by 6 bases, with 15 bases between. Researchers ran the PCR with 60 Vbeta and 13 Jbeta primers. In the source study's methods: Unique TCR beta chains numbered roughly 84 million in a later analysis, with around 11 million shared. Sequencing used immunoSEQ multiplex PCR; TCRdb keeps in-frame clones, though not all of them. The V and J calls and the clone size are those of that table, but D and trimming were determined from the DNA. The profile shows some 89,000 clones, around 84% of them singletons.

Material for sequencing was PBMCs. This TCR was sampled from a man aged 40-50 years in good health and CMV-seropositive. The J gene is TRBJ1-5, the V gene TRBV6-6, with a weak D call TRBD1 (5 bases). In DNA form, the CDR3 reads TGTGCCAGCAGTTACTCGGGTCAGGGAATGGGTCAGCCCCAGCATTTT. Residues: CASSYSGQGMGQPQHF.